What follows is one T cell receptor beta chain and its context. The antigen is unknown. This record comes from a study of tumor-infiltrating lymphocytes in localized non-small cell lung cancer. Background on the study: Some samples were collected after neoadjuvant chemotherapy; smokers, never-smokers and several histologies were included.

From germline, CDR1 is SGHTS and CDR2 YDEGEE. CDR3 length equals 16 residues. V gave up 5 bases and J gave up 1 base, with 18 bases separating them. Repertoires were generated with immunoSEQ multiplex PCR, while TCRdb's copy carries only in-frame clones and drops some. The profile shows about 4,900 clones, approximately 66% of them singletons. Study results and caveats: Recurrence-free survival showed no association with tumor T-cell fraction.

What was sequenced was lung tumor tissue. The clonotype comes from a human donor with non-small cell lung cancer. The V and J genes are TRBV5-8 and TRBJ2-5, with TRBD2 as a possible D gene (5 bases). CDR3 DNA sequence: TGTGCCAGCAGTCCTTTTCGGGATGTAATCCAAGAGACCCAGTACTTC. Protein sequence: CASSPFRDVIQETQYF.